These 18 T cell receptor beta chains share one sample of origin, sequenced in a study of Graves' ophthalmopathy and Graves' hyperthyroidism. Beta-chain TCR CDR3 regions were amplified from RNA transcripts. RT-PCR in the first round used HTBI primers; a second-round multiplex PCR followed. TCRdb reanalysed the multiplex PCR reads using MiXCR and keeps one entry per CDR3 protein. The table records around 1.1 million distinct CDR3 sequences, less than 45% of them present only once. Sequences were obtained from peripheral blood or thyroid tissue (not recorded which). These receptors were obtained from an adult man with Graves' hyperthyroidism.

In the case of this clonotype: This may arise from a read error, as a much more abundant clone is one base away. The rearrangement uses TRBV7-2 and TRBJ2-7; D is ambiguous. This CDR3 comprises 13 residues. The germline gives CDR1 SGHTA, CDR2 FQGNSA. In DNA form, the CDR3 reads TGTGCCAGCAGTTTGAACGCTAACTACGGGCAGTACTTC. Protein product: CASSLNANYGQYF.

This rearrangement joins TRBV4-1 to TRBJ1-1; D gene ambiguous. The V gene's germline CDR1 is MGHRA and CDR2 YSYEKL. This CDR3 has 18 residues. The V gene lost 2 bases and the J gene lost 1 base, with 20 bases spanning the gap. The CDR3: CASSQYVGFVVSNTEAFF. DNA of the CDR3: TGCGCCAGCAGCCAATATGTCGGTTTTGTCGTGTCGAACACTGAAGCTTTCTTT.

A few counts support this clonotype. This sequence joins TRBV12-3 or TRBV12-4 and TRBJ1-2; D is perhaps TRBD1 (6 bases). Trimming took 5 bases from V and 3 from J, leaving 28 bases between them. The CDR3 covers 19 residues. The CDR3 protein is CASSGWNRASGQLDYGYTF. For the CDR3, the DNA is TGTGCCAGCAGTGGTTGGAACAGGGCGTCGGGGCAGCTAGACTATGGCTACACCTTC.

This clonotype has at least ten counts. This chain uses TRBV20-1 with TRBJ2-7; 11 positions match TRBD1. Germline V gene data show CDR1 as DFQATT and CDR2 as SNEGSKA (reference sequence). V lost 5 bases, J lost 7 bases, and 7 bases stayed unmatched. The CDR3 extends over 13 amino acids. CDR3 in amino acids: CSALGQGVGEQYF. The CDR3 DNA sequence: TGCAGTGCTTTGGGACAGGGGGTAGGGGAGCAGTACTTC.

The V call is TRBV29-1, the J call TRBJ1-2; D not certain. Between the trimmed V and J ends, which lost 8 bases and 6 bases, there was a span of 19 bases. The CDR3 is 13 amino acids. Germline-derived CDR1 and CDR2 are SQVTM and ANQGSEA. As DNA, the CDR3 is TGCAGCTTAGTACATCCTCCCACAAATGGCTACACCTTC. Residues: CSLVHPPTNGYTF.

This chain links TRBV5-5 with TRBJ1-6; 7 positions match TRBD1. V was clipped by 4 bases and J by 3 bases; unmatched bases: 13. The CDR3 spans 18 residues. Germline V gives CDR1 SGHKS, CDR2 YYEKEE (reference sequence). CDR3 DNA: TGTGCCAGCAGCCAAGTGGGGCTCGGGGACAGCTATAATTCACCCCTCCACTTT. This gives the protein CASSQVGLGDSYNSPLHF.

This clonotype was found many times. This chain joins TRBV7-2 and TRBJ1-6; D might be TRBD1 (6 bases). Germline lookup yields CDR1 SGHTA and CDR2 FQGNSA. V lost 5 bases and J 11 bases, leaving 13 bases between the germline ends. The CDR3 sequence is 13 residues long. CDR3 in DNA: TGTGCCAGCAGCCTCCTGGACAGAGCACCCCTCCACTTT. Its protein is CASSLLDRAPLHF.

The chain links TRBV28 to TRBJ1-5, with TRBD1 as a possible D gene (5 bases). The V gene's germline CDR1 is MDHEN and CDR2 SYDVKM. This CDR3 spans 15 amino acids. Trimming cost V 3 bases and J 6 bases, with 15 bases left between them. The CDR3 sequence is CASSFGQGSTQPQHF. The CDR3 nucleotides are TGTGCCAGCAGTTTCGGGCAGGGTTCTACTCAGCCCCAGCATTTT.

In this sample, this clonotype turned up a few times. The chain joins TRBV7-9 to TRBJ1-2; 8 nucleotides match TRBD1. Germline V gene sequence: CDR1 SEHNR, CDR2 FQNEAQ (reference sequence). The CDR3 has 13 residues. The ends lost 4 bases at V and 8 bases at J; junction bases unmatched: 6. CDR3 sequence reads: CASSYPGQAGYTF. CDR3 DNA: TGTGCCAGCAGCTACCCGGGACAGGCGGGCTACACCTTC.

This clonotype was counted a few times. This rearrangement joins TRBV7-6 to TRBJ2-7; possible D gene TRBD2, 6 bases. V lost 1 base and J 0 bases, leaving 13 bases between the germline ends. Germline CDR1 SGHVS, CDR2 FNYEAQ. The CDR3 totals 16 residues. CDR3 DNA sequence: TGTGCCAGCAGCTTAGGCGGAGGCGGGAACTCCTACGAGCAGTACTTC. Translated, it gives CASSLGGGGNSYEQYF.

The chain recombines TRBV9 with TRBJ1-1; D perhaps matches TRBD1 (5 bases). Germline CDR1 and CDR2: SGDLS and YYNGEE. This CDR3 is built from 14 residues. Trimming took off 4 bases at V and 3 bases at J, with 13 bases between the two ends. The CDR3 DNA follows: TGTGCCAGCAGCCGCACCGGGGGTCACACTGAAGCTTTCTTT. This codes for CASSRTGGHTEAFF.

This clonotype was counted many times. The CDR3 DNA sequence: TGTGCCACAAATACCGGGACTAGCGCTCCCTCCCAGGACGAGCAGTACTTC. Residues: CATNTGTSAPSQDEQYF. The J gene is TRBJ2-7, the V gene TRBV10-3, with 10 bases identical to TRBD2. The germline CDR1 and CDR2 sequences are ENHRY and SYGVKD. The CDR3 covers 17 residues. V was clipped by 10 bases and J by 5 bases; unmatched bases: 20.

The CDR3 sequence: CATRRFSTDTQYF. The CDR3 DNA follows: TGTGCCACCAGGCGCTTTAGCACAGATACGCAGTATTTT. The chain couples TRBV15 to TRBJ2-3; D is unresolved. Trimming removed 6 bases from V and 0 bases from J, with 7 bases in between. Germline CDR1 LNHNV, CDR2 YYDKDF (reference sequence). The CDR3 has 13 amino acids. Complete variable domain (other parts from reference TRBV15 and TRBJ2-3): DAMVIQNPRYQVTQFGKPVTLSCSQTLNHNVMYWYQQKSSQAPKLLFHYYDKDFNNEADTPDNFQSRRPNTSFCFLDIRSPGLGDTAMYLCATRRFSTDTQYFGPGTRLTVL.

The rearrangement joins TRBV7-9 to TRBJ2-7; D gene ambiguous. V gave up 2 bases and J gave up 10 bases, with 18 bases separating them. Germline V CDR1 and CDR2: SEHNR, FQNEAQ (reference sequence). The CDR3 loop spans 14 amino acids. Written as DNA, the CDR3 is TGTGCCAGCAGCTTAATAGGGCATCTAAGAGATCAGTACTTC. This codes for CASSLIGHLRDQYF.

V and J are TRBV28 and TRBJ1-2; D unclear. Trimming stripped 6 bases from V and 8 bases from J, with 16 bases between. CDR1 is MDHEN, CDR2 SYDVKM, per germline. This CDR3 is built from 13 residues. CDR3 residues: CASSPTDGRGYTF. The CDR3 DNA sequence: TGTGCCAGCAGCCCCACCGACGGCAGGGGCTACACCTTC.

Many counts were recorded for this clonotype. The chain employs TRBV15 and TRBJ1-6, with a weak D call TRBD1 (6 bases). V was shortened by 0 bases and J by 9 bases, with 12 bases between the two germline ends. CDR3 size: 15 residues. Per germline, CDR1 LNHNV and CDR2 YYDKDF (reference sequence). The CDR3 loop is CATSRDTRGGSPLHF. CDR3 bases: TGTGCCACCAGCAGAGATACTAGGGGGGGTTCACCCCTCCACTTT.

This clonotype showed up just a few times. The chain is built from TRBV4-1 and TRBJ1-1; 8 bases are shared with TRBD1. Germline values: CDR1 MGHRA, CDR2 YSYEKL. J was trimmed by 12 bases and V by 1 base; bases with no gene match: 10. This CDR3 has 14 residues. The CDR3 is CASSQATRDRLSFF. Written as DNA, the CDR3 is TGCGCCAGCAGCCAAGCAACCCGGGACAGGCTCTCTTTCTTT.

This chain links TRBV25-1 with TRBJ1-5; the match to TRBD1 covers 9 bases. This CDR3 has 15 residues. J lost 2 bases, V lost 3 bases, and 2 bases had no gene match. The germline V gene encodes CDR1 MGHDK and CDR2 SYGVNS. DNA of the CDR3: TGTGCCAGCAGTGACTGGACAGGGGGCAATCAGCCCCAGCATTTT. This translates into CASSDWTGGNQPQHF.